A single T cell receptor beta chain is shown here with its context. It has no known antigen specificity. No clone much larger than this one lies a single base away; base qualities are absent. The treatment or condition label on this specimen signifies: in vitro stimulation with specific CMV peptide epitopes to enrich CMV-specific T cells. V is cut back by 6 bases and J by 8 bases, with 16 bases in the junction unmatched. The germline V gene (reference sequence) yields MNHEY for CDR1 and SMNVEV for CDR2. Its CDR3 holds 16 amino acids, cysteine through phenylalanine. Only the CDR3 DNA stays, 48 bases, in frame from base 1. The instrument given in TCRdb is Illumina HiSeq 1500. The public reads were reanalyzed by TCRdb: fastp trimming at Q25, MiXCR alignment, in-frame beta chains only. Every CDR3 protein is listed once, alongside the most common genes and DNA of its rows. In all, the sample holds around 23,000 distinct CDR3 sequences, and 22% of those were seen once. 91% of the sample is taken by the ten largest.

This sample is drawn from a study of T cell repertoires in cytomegalovirus infection (dated 2019 in TCRdb). About the investigation overall: Peptide stimulations targeted recently identified HLA-C-restricted CMV epitopes, whose presentation resists viral immunomodulation, together with well-studied HLA-B-restricted epitopes. Because public TCR beta signatures pointed to carriage of CMV infection together with the matching HLA type, the HLA type of each donor mattered for the analysis. Overall study results and their limits: The ex vivo response was dominated by HLA-C-restricted CMV-specific TCR beta clonotypes, which also provided the single most frequent clonotype in two of eight donors. In both this cohort and an independent roughly 350-donor cohort, the cumulative frequency of public TCR beta family members distinguished carriers of CMV infection plus the relevant HLA type.

The source was CD8+ T cells from cultured PBMCs, collected from culture after CMV antigen stimulation. This receptor chain uses TRBV27 and TRBJ2-1, with 7 bases in between that match TRBD2. The clonotype was recovered from a human donor in good health (CMV status not recorded). Some clones in this sample may be carry-over from other donors' samples. The CDR3 protein sequence reads: CASSLSRAGSGDEQFF. The nucleotide sequence is given as TGTGCCAGCAGCCTTTCACGAGCGGGGTCGGGGGATGAGCAGTTCTTC.